These 14 T cell receptor beta chains originate from one sample sequenced in a study of Ad26.COV2.S vaccination and SARS-CoV-2 variants (dated by TCRdb to the early 2020s). The sample's treatment or condition label is to be understood as: about 20 received Ad26.COV2.S at low or high dose, single or two shots; about 5 received placebo; per-sample allocation not given. For vaccine and placebo recipients, the sequenced repertoires came from samples collected on day 63 after the first injection. The library was produced with the immunoSEQ multiplex PCR assay. In its TCRdb copy, this immuneACCESS table keeps in-frame sequences only and misses some clones. Where compared with another copy, unresolved V genes explain less than half of these, and the others have no known cause. The sample data list hundreds of thousands of clones, and roughly nine tenths of these were observed just once. About 2.5% of the sample rests with the top ten.

Here the sequenced sample was peripheral blood, taken in a trial of Ad26.COV2.S vaccine versus placebo. The receptors originated from a person between 18 and 60 years old who received the Ad26.COV2.S COVID-19 vaccine or a placebo.

This sequence joins TRBV2 and TRBJ1-5; 9 positions match TRBD1. Germline V gene lookup returns CDR1 SNHLY and CDR2 FYNNEI. V dropped 6 bases and J dropped 4; count of bases not matched to a gene: 7. CDR3 length equals 15 residues. Here the CDR3 reads CASSPHGTGNQPQHF. CDR3 DNA: TGTGCCAGCAGCCCCCATGGGACAGGGAATCAGCCCCAGCATTTT.

This chain connects TRBV9 to TRBJ1-3, with a tentative D call TRBD1 (5 bases). V gave up 0 bases and J gave up 4 bases, with 17 bases separating them. This CDR3 has 17 amino acids. The germline V gene encodes CDR1 SGDLS and CDR2 YYNGEE. CDR3 DNA sequence: TGTGCCAGCAGCGTAGTTGGGGGTGGGGTGGGAGGAAACACCATATATTTT. It specifies CASSVVGGGVGGNTIYF.

In this sample, this clone turned up a few times. The junction departs from germline at one end; a sequencing error may be responsible. V usage is TRBV20-1 and J usage is TRBJ1-4; a possible D gene is TRBD1 (6 bases). CDR3 length: 11 amino acids. Germline V gene data show CDR1 as DFQATT and CDR2 as SNEGSKA (reference sequence). The CDR3 is CSARSQDRPHF. CDR3 coding DNA: TGCAGTGCTAGAAGCCAAGACAGGCCCCATTTT.

In nucleotides, the CDR3 is TGTGCCAGCAGCCAAGGATCGGCAGTCTTTTCTGGAAACACCATATATTTT. It yields the protein CASSQGSAVFSGNTIYF. The chain employs TRBV3-1 (or the pseudogene TRBV3-2) and TRBJ1-3; no definite D call. This CDR3 has 17 amino acids. Trimming left V 1 base short and J 1 base short, with 14 bases between. In germline, CDR1 is LGHDT, CDR2 YNNKEL (reference sequence).

The rearrangement joins TRBV6-5 to TRBJ1-1; no clear D gene. In germline, CDR1 is MNHEY, CDR2 SVGAGI. V was shortened by 7 bases and J by 1 base, with 10 bases between the two germline ends. The CDR3 consists of 13 residues. The CDR3 DNA reads TGTGCCAGCACCGGAATCGGGAACACTGAAGCTTTCTTT. Translation gives CASTGIGNTEAFF.

The gene calls are TRBV5-1 and TRBJ1-1, with a tentative D call TRBD1 (6 bases). V was shortened by 2 bases and J by 2 bases, with 10 bases between the two germline ends. The CDR3 consists of 14 residues. Germline V gives CDR1 SGHRS, CDR2 YFSETQ. CDR3 nucleotide sequence: TGCGCCAGCAGCTTTTGGACAGCTAACACTGAAGCTTTCTTT. It translates to CASSFWTANTEAFF.

V usage is TRBV27 and J usage is TRBJ2-3; 9 bases map to TRBD2. There are 16 residues in the CDR3. V lost 3 bases to trimming and J lost 2 bases; unmatched junction nucleotides: 6. CDR1 is MNHEY and CDR2 is SMNVEV in the germline V gene (reference sequence). The CDR3: CASSFWRGGYTDTQYF. The CDR3 region has the DNA TGTGCCAGCAGTTTTTGGCGGGGGGGCTACACAGATACGCAGTATTTT.

This clone was recorded a few times. The V call is TRBV19, the J call TRBJ1-5; D unresolved. Germline CDR1 LNHDA, CDR2 SQIVND (reference sequence). CDR3 length: 12 amino acids. Trimming removed 5 bases at V and 8 bases at J, with 10 bases between. The DNA for the CDR3 is TGTGCCAGTAGTGGAGATCCGGAGCCCCAGCATTTT. Translated, it gives CASSGDPEPQHF.

The rearrangement links TRBV4-1 to TRBJ1-2; possibly TRBD1 for D (6 bases). Deletions cut 3 bases from V and 2 bases from J, with 10 bases between. The CDR3 has 14 amino acids. Per germline, CDR1 MGHRA and CDR2 YSYEKL. The CDR3 DNA reads as TGCGCCAGCAGCCAGAGGGACATGAACTATGGCTACACCTTC. It codes for CASSQRDMNYGYTF.

The V and J genes are TRBV4-2 and TRBJ2-2, with TRBD2 identical over 9 bases. The J segment lost 7 bases and the V segment lost 2 bases, leaving 8 bases of the junction unmatched. CDR3 size: 16 residues. In germline, CDR1 is LGHNA, CDR2 YNFKEQ. This chain's CDR3 is CASSQLAGGIYGELFF. CDR3 nucleotides: TGTGCCAGCAGCCAACTGGCGGGGGGGATTTACGGGGAGCTGTTTTTT.

The rearrangement joins TRBV12-3 or TRBV12-4 to TRBJ1-1; D is possibly TRBD1 (5 bases). V lost 3 bases and J 5 bases, leaving 10 bases between the germline ends. The length of the CDR3 is 13 residues. CDR3 DNA: TGTGCCAGCAGTTTTTGGGAGGGGACTGAAGCTTTCTTT. Amino acid sequence: CASSFWEGTEAFF.

This clone was counted only a few times. Here the CDR3 reads CASSQPPSANYGYTF. CDR3 bases: TGTGCCAGCAGCCAACCGCCGTCAGCTAACTATGGCTACACCTTC. The chain joins TRBV3-1 (or the pseudogene TRBV3-2) to TRBJ1-2; D not certain. Germline-derived CDR1 and CDR2 are LGHDT and YNNKEL (reference sequence). V was clipped by 2 bases and J by 0 bases, with 10 bases between them. This CDR3 is 15 amino acids long.

This clone was found once. The chain joins TRBV7-9 to TRBJ2-3; no definite D call. This CDR3 has 14 amino acids. Germline V gene sequence: CDR1 SEHNR, CDR2 FQNEAQ (reference sequence). V lost 0 bases and J 4 bases, leaving 8 bases between the germline ends. The CDR3 coding sequence is TGTGCCAGCAGCTTAGCGGGGATTTCAGATACGCAGTATTTT. Protein product: CASSLAGISDTQYF.

V is TRBV6-5 and J is TRBJ2-4; tentatively, D is TRBD1 or TRBD2 (5 bases each). V was clipped by 6 bases and J by 2 bases, with 8 bases between them. This CDR3 is 13 amino acids long. Germline V lookup: CDR1 MNHEY, CDR2 SVGAGI. The CDR3 region is CASSRDPKNIQYF. In DNA, the CDR3 is TGTGCCAGCAGCCGGGACCCCAAAAACATTCAGTACTTC.